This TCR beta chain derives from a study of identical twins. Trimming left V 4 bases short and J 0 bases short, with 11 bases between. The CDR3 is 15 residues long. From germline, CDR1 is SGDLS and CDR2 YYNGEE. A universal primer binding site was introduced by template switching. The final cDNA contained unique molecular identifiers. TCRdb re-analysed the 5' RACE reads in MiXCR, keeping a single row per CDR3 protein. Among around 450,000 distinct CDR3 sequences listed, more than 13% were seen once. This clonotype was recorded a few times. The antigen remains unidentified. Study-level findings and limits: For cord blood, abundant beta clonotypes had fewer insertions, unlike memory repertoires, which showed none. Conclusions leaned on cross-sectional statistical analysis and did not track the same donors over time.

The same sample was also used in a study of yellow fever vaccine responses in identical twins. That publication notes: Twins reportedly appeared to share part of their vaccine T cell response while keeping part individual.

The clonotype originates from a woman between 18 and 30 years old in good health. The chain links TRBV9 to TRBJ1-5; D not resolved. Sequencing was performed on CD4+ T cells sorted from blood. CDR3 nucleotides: TGTGCCAGCAGCCTTGGGATTGATAGCAATCAGCCCCAGCATTTT. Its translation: CASSLGIDSNQPQHF.